This TCR beta chain was obtained from a study of OX40 agonist ivuxolimab in advanced cancers. Study observations and caveats: Compared with CD4+, CD8+ T cells on average had more expanded clones. Clonal expansion was seen in CD4+ and CD8+ blood T cells by week 6 at 0.1 to 3.0 mg/kg.

Of note for this clone: Its antigen is undetermined.

The method was immunoSEQ multiplex PCR; TCRdb's version includes in-frame clones alone and lacks a portion of them. The data hold more than 10,000 clones, with under 80% observed a single time. Patients with a history of autoimmune disease or on systemic immunosuppression were excluded. Germline CDR1 is MDHEN and CDR2 is SYDVKM. The CDR3 has 17 amino acids. V shed 2 bases and J 9 bases; nucleotides not matched to a gene: 9. The rearrangement links TRBV28 to TRBJ2-1; 14 bases fit TRBD2. Sequences were derived from CD4+ or CD8+ T cells sorted from blood, sampled in a trial of the OX40 agonist ivuxolimab. The receptor comes from an adult with an advanced solid tumor such as melanoma, head and neck, liver or kidney cancer. Here the CDR3 reads CASSLKKGLAGESEQFF. The CDR3 coding sequence is TGTGCCAGCAGTTTAAAAAAGGGACTAGCGGGAGAAAGTGAGCAGTTCTTC.